This entry features one T cell receptor beta chain sequence. Its antigen is as yet unknown. This entry belongs to a study of T cell clones after liver transplantation. Across the study: Post-transplant blood was tracked for graft-donor-reactive T cell clones identified in a pre-transplant mixed lymphocyte reaction. Standard immunosuppression, with no induction, continued until 12-24 months after transplant.

Only in-frame clones appear in the TCRdb table, and some are missing; sequencing was by immunoSEQ multiplex PCR. The repertoire includes fewer than 85,000 clones, roughly 85% of them detected once, and less than 3.5% sits in the top ten. Whole-study results and caveats: The donor-reactive repertoire was only partly measurable in two subjects, lacking donor cells. Circulating graft-donor-reactive CD4 TCRbeta sequences fell significantly post-transplant in 5 of 8 subjects.

V shed 6 bases and J shed 0 bases, with 5 bases lying between them. The CDR3 is 11 residues long. CDR1 is SQVTM and CDR2 is ANQGSEA in the germline V gene. The chain uses TRBV29-1 and TRBJ1-2; D remains ambiguous. The sequence was obtained from a human patient who received a liver transplant. Some T cells may originate from the graft donor. The sequences come from CD4+ T cells from blood, collected at the 22-month timepoint. The CDR3 region has the DNA TGCAGCGTCCAGTCTAACTATGGCTACACCTTC. Its protein is CSVQSNYGYTF. Together with reference TRBV29-1 and TRBJ1-2, the CDR3 gives the full variable domain: SAVISQKPSRDICQRGTSLTIQCQVDSQVTMMFWYRQQPGQSLTLIATANQGSEATYESGFVIDKFPISRPNLTFSTLTVSNMSPEDSSIYLCSVQSNYGYTFGSGTRLTVV.